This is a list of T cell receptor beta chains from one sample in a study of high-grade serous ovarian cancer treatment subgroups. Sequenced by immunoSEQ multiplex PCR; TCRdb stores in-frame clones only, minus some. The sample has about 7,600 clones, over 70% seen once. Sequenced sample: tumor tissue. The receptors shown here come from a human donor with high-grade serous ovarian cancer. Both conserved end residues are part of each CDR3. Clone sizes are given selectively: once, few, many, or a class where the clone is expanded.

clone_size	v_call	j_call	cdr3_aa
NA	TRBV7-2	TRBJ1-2	CASSWGDRGGYTF
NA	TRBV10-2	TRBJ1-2	CASRDRVWEGYTF
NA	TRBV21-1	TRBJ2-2	CASSKVLVGVPHTGELFF
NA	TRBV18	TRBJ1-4	CASSPGLEEKLFF
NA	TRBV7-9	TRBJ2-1	CASSPPSGRANEQFF
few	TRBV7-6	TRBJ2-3	CASSLVGDRSTDTQYF
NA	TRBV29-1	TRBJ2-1	CSVAGGSGGTHEQFF
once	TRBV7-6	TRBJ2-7	CASSAGTISYEQYF
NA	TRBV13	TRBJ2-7	CASSSELLGGTYEQYF
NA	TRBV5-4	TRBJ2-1	CASSLDIISYNEQFF
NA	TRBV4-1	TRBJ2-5	CASSQDEVAETQYF
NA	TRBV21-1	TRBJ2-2	CASSKGARRNTGELFF
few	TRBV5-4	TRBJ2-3	CASRESTDTQYF